This passage covers 24 T cell receptor beta chains from one sample sequenced in a study of cytomegalovirus exposure and HLA in healthy donors. The PCR had 60 Vbeta and 13 Jbeta primers. Libraries were prepared by immunoSEQ multiplex PCR; TCRdb keeps only in-frame clonotypes and omits some of them. The sample includes about 180,000 clones, 84% of them seen just once. Input material: PBMCs. These receptors were obtained from a girl aged 2 to 9 in good health and CMV-seropositive.

The chain combines TRBV7-2 with TRBJ2-7; 7 bases fit TRBD1. The CDR3 loop spans 14 amino acids. V lost 1 base to trimming and J lost 5 bases; unmatched junction nucleotides: 5. The V gene's germline CDR1 is SGHTA and CDR2 FQGNSA. The DNA of the CDR3 is TGTGCCAGCAGCTTAGTGGACAGGCCCCACGAGCAGTACTTC. Encoded protein: CASSLVDRPHEQYF. The full variable domain, completed using reference TRBV7-2 and TRBJ2-7, is GAGVSQSPSNKVTEKGKDVELRCDPISGHTALYWYRQSLGQGLEFLIYFQGNSAPDKSGLPSDRFSAERTGGSVSTLTIQRTQQEDSAVYLCASSLVDRPHEQYFGPGTRLTVT.

V gene TRBV5-5 combines with J gene TRBJ1-2, with 8 bases aligning to TRBD1. Germline trimming cut 7 bases from V and 7 bases from J; bases unmatched to any gene: 18. The CDR3 runs to 16 residues. Germline CDR1 is SGHKS and CDR2 is YYEKEE (reference sequence). CDR3 bases: TGTGCCAGCGGATCTACTCGACAGGGGCGAATTGGTGGCTACACCTTC. It yields the protein CASGSTRQGRIGGYTF.

On this clone itself: One junction end disagrees with the germline gene, perhaps due to a read error. The chain has TRBV5-6 and TRBJ2-4; the match to TRBD2 covers 13 bases. The CDR3 contains 15 residues. Germline CDR1 SGHDT, CDR2 YYEEEE. CDR3 nucleotides: TGTGCCAGCAGCTTGGGACTAGCGGGGGGCGGGGGCTTGGACTTC. This codes for CASSLGLAGGGGLDF.

The chain recombines TRBV19 with TRBJ1-6; a weak D match, TRBD1 (5 bases). CDR1 LNHDA and CDR2 SQIVND come from the germline V gene (reference sequence). CDR3 length: 15 residues. V was cut by 4 bases and J by 6 bases, with 13 bases left in between. The CDR3 DNA reads as TGTGCCAGTAGTAGGGGGGTCACAGGTAATTCACCCCTCCACTTT. Amino acids: CASSRGVTGNSPLHF.

The V gene is TRBV7-9, the J gene TRBJ1-1; D is perhaps TRBD1 (5 bases). This CDR3 is 17 amino acids long. Germline V gives CDR1 SEHNR, CDR2 FQNEAQ (reference sequence). The V end was cut by 0 bases, the J end by 4 bases, with 18 bases between. CDR3 nucleotides: TGTGCCAGCAGCTTAGCGATTTGGTGTAGGGGATCCACTGAAGCTTTCTTT. It is translated as CASSLAIWCRGSTEAFF. The whole variable domain, filled in from reference TRBV7-9 and TRBJ1-1, reads DTGVSQNPRHKITKRGQNVTFRCDPISEHNRLYWYRQTLGQGPEFLTYFQNEAQLEKSRLLSDRFSAERPKGSFSTLEIQRTEQGDSAMYLCASSLAIWCRGSTEAFFGQGTRLTVV.

The chain carries TRBV15 and TRBJ2-7, with a weak D call TRBD1 (6 bases). The CDR3 totals 14 residues. Deletions cut 3 bases from V and 3 bases from J, with 12 bases between. CDR1 LNHNV and CDR2 YYDKDF come from the germline V gene (reference sequence). The CDR3 loop is CATSRMDRFYEQYF. DNA for the CDR3: TGTGCCACCAGCAGGATGGACAGATTCTACGAGCAGTACTTC.

The V and J genes are TRBV30 and TRBJ2-7; TRBD1 matches 8 bases. The CDR3 runs to 12 residues. Germline trimming cut 0 bases from V and 11 bases from J; bases unmatched to any gene: 6. Germline CDR1 reads GTSNPN; CDR2 reads SVGIG (reference sequence). CDR3 sequence reads: CAWSVLAGQEYF. The DNA of the CDR3 is TGTGCCTGGAGTGTACTTGCGGGACAGGAGTACTTC.

V and J are TRBV28 and TRBJ1-5; perhaps TRBD1 as D (5 bases). CDR1 and CDR2 from the germline V gene are MDHEN and SYDVKM. V was trimmed by 10 bases and J by 2 bases, leaving 18 bases between them. The CDR3 has 15 amino acids. CDR3 DNA: TGTGCCATAAGGGGCCAGGCCAGGGGCAATCAGCCCCAGCATTTT. Its translation is CAIRGQARGNQPQHF. The full variable domain, rest sourced from reference TRBV28 and TRBJ1-5, is DVKVTQSSRYLVKRTGEKVFLECVQDMDHENMFWYRQDPGLGLRLIYFSYDVKMKEKGDIPEGYSVSREKKERFSLILESASTNQTSMYLCAIRGQARGNQPQHFGDGTRLSIL.

The chain joins TRBV30 to TRBJ2-7, with D tentatively TRBD2 (6 bases). This CDR3 region has 14 residues. CDR1 and CDR2 (germline): GTSNPN, SVGIG (reference sequence). With 0 bases removed from V and 3 bases from J, the gap between germline ends came to 12 bases. Written as DNA, the CDR3 is TGTGCCTGGAGTGTACGGGCGGGACGCTACGAGCAGTACTTC. This codes for CAWSVRAGRYEQYF. Variable domain in full (rest from reference TRBV30 and TRBJ2-7): SQTIHQWPATLVQPVGSPLSLECTVEGTSNPNLYWYRQAAGRGLQLLFYSVGIGQISSEVPQNLSASRPQDRQFILSSKKLLLSDSGFYLCAWSVRAGRYEQYFGPGTRLTVT.

Here the CDR3 DNA reads TGTGCCAGCAGTGACTTTTACAATGAGCAGTTCTTC. It codes for CASSDFYNEQFF. The genes are TRBV2 and TRBJ2-1; no reliable D call. Trimming stripped 3 bases from V and 4 bases from J, with 4 bases between. Per germline, CDR1 SNHLY and CDR2 FYNNEI. This CDR3 spans 12 amino acids.

The V and J genes are TRBV19 and TRBJ2-2, with D possibly matching TRBD2 (6 bases). CDR1 and CDR2 (germline): LNHDA, SQIVND (reference sequence). V was clipped by 5 bases and J by 3 bases, with 7 bases between them. This CDR3 is 13 amino acids long. This chain's CDR3 is CASSRDYTGELFF. For the CDR3, the DNA is TGTGCCAGTAGTCGGGACTACACCGGGGAGCTGTTTTTT.

J is TRBJ1-2 and V is TRBV2, with a weak D call TRBD1 (5 bases). The germline V and J ends were trimmed by 6 bases and 7 bases, with 12 bases remaining between them. The CDR3 is 12 amino acids. Per germline, CDR1 SNHLY and CDR2 FYNNEI. The CDR3 nucleotides read TGTGCCAGCAGCCGGGCAGGGTCTGGCTACACCTTC. It encodes CASSRAGSGYTF.

The genes are TRBV5-5 and TRBJ1-6, with D hard to call. This CDR3 spans 17 amino acids. Germline CDR1 reads SGHKS; CDR2 reads YYEKEE (reference sequence). Between the trimmed V and J ends, which lost 4 bases and 0 bases, there was a span of 14 bases. The CDR3 loop reads CASSEDVGSSYNSPLHF. The CDR3, as DNA: TGTGCCAGCAGCGAGGACGTGGGGAGCTCCTATAATTCACCCCTCCACTTT.

This clone appeared once. The gene calls are TRBV30 and TRBJ1-6; a weak D match, TRBD1 (5 bases). The CDR3 is 14 amino acids. Germline CDR1 reads GTSNPN; CDR2 reads SVGIG (reference sequence). V lost 1 base and J lost 5, with 9 bases in between. CDR3 nucleotide sequence: TGTGCCTGGAGTGCTGGGGCTAATAATTCACCCCTCCACTTT. It yields the protein CAWSAGANNSPLHF.

This clone was seen once. The CDR3 protein is CASSFTGSSYNEQFF. The CDR3 DNA sequence: TGTGCCAGCAGCTTTACAGGGAGCTCCTACAATGAGCAGTTCTTC. This chain joins TRBV7-3 and TRBJ2-1, with TRBD1 as a possible D gene (6 bases). Germline loops: CDR1 SGHTA, CDR2 FQGTGA. V lost 3 bases to trimming and J lost 0 bases, with 9 bases between them. This CDR3 comprises 15 residues. Complete variable domain (other parts from reference TRBV7-3 and TRBJ2-1): GAGVSQTPSNKVTEKGKYVELRCDPISGHTALYWYRQSLGQGPEFLIYFQGTGAADDSGLPNDRFFAVRPEGSVSTLKIQRTERGDSAVYLCASSFTGSSYNEQFFGPGTRLTVL.

The rearrangement joins TRBV14 to TRBJ2-3; D may be TRBD1 (5 bases). This CDR3 is built from 16 residues. Trimming removed 8 bases at V and 6 bases at J, with 24 bases between. Germline V lookup: CDR1 SGHDN, CDR2 FVKESK. The CDR3 region is CASGLSRGSLLDTQYF. DNA of the CDR3: TGTGCCAGCGGGCTTAGTAGGGGTTCTCTTTTGGATACGCAGTATTTT. The full variable domain, in which reference TRBV14 and TRBJ2-3 provide the parts outside the CDR3, is EAGVTQFPSHSVIEKGQTVTLRCDPISGHDNLYWYRRVMGKEIKFLLHFVKESKQDESGMPNNRFLAERTGGTYSTLKVQPAELEDSGVYFCASGLSRGSLLDTQYFGPGTRLTVL.

This clone has only a few counts. The CDR3 loop is CASSYSKRGYGYTF. DNA for the CDR3: TGTGCCAGCAGTTACTCTAAAAGGGGCTATGGCTACACCTTC. The chain couples TRBV6-5 to TRBJ1-2; weak D call: TRBD1 (5 bases). The CDR3 runs 14 residues. CDR1 and CDR2 from the germline V gene are MNHEY and SVGAGI. Trimming left V 0 bases short and J 4 bases short, with 9 bases between.

This chain connects TRBV6-5 to TRBJ2-1; TRBD2 matches 9 bases. Germline V gene sequence: CDR1 MNHEY, CDR2 SVGAGI. This CDR3 contains 14 residues. The CDR3 sequence: CVVAGVMPGNEQFF. The CDR3 nucleotides are TGTGTTGTAGCGGGAGTAATGCCGGGTAATGAGCAGTTCTTC.

The chain is built from TRBV6-6 and TRBJ2-1; 8 nucleotides agree with TRBD1. The V and J ends lost 6 bases and 1 base, in that order; junction bases with no gene match: 8. CDR3 size: 16 residues. Germline-derived CDR1 and CDR2 are MNHNY and SVGAGI (reference sequence). DNA of the CDR3: TGTGCCAGCAGACCCCCAGGGGGCGAATCCTACAATGAGCAGTTCTTC. It codes for CASRPPGGESYNEQFF.

The gene calls are TRBV7-2 and TRBJ2-7, with D possibly matching TRBD2 (7 bases). The CDR3 contains 16 residues. The V end was cut by 3 bases, the J end by 6 bases, with 21 bases between. Germline-derived CDR1 and CDR2 are SGHTA and FQGNSA. This CDR3 is CASSFSGGPISREQYF. CDR3 DNA sequence: TGTGCCAGCAGCTTTTCCGGGGGGCCCATATCCCGCGAGCAGTACTTC.

The chain joins TRBV7-2 to TRBJ2-1, with D possibly being TRBD2 (6 bases). The germline V gene encodes CDR1 SGHTA and CDR2 FQGNSA. The CDR3 runs 14 residues. The V end was cut by 5 bases, the J end by 8 bases, with 16 bases between. DNA for the CDR3: TGTGCCAGCAGCCGGACCGGGACTTCACATGAGCAGTTCTTC. It codes for CASSRTGTSHEQFF.

The V gene is TRBV6-1, the J gene TRBJ1-5, with 7 bases lining up with TRBD1. The junction had 10 bases not matched to a gene; V was cut back by 5 bases and J by 6 bases. Germline CDR1 reads MNHNS; CDR2 reads SASEGT. This CDR3 comprises 15 residues. CDR3 loop: CASSTQTGVPQPQHF. The DNA for the CDR3 is TGTGCCAGCAGTACTCAAACAGGGGTCCCTCAGCCCCAGCATTTT.

The chain carries TRBV6-6 and TRBJ1-5; 7 bases are shared with TRBD1. The germline V gene has CDR1 MNHNY and CDR2 SVGAGI (reference sequence). The CDR3 contains 14 residues. The V and J ends lost 10 bases and 1 base, in that order; junction bases with no gene match: 7. The CDR3 region is CAIQTGISNQPQHF. The CDR3 nucleotides are TGTGCCATACAGACAGGGATCAGCAATCAGCCCCAGCATTTT.

This clone showed up just once. V gene TRBV9 combines with J gene TRBJ1-1, with 8 bases that match TRBD1. Germline values: CDR1 SGDLS, CDR2 YYNGEE. V lost 3 bases, J lost 1 base, and 8 bases stayed unmatched. The CDR3 has 16 residues. The CDR3 nucleotides are TGTGCCAGCAGCGAGAGATCCGGACAGGGGAACACTGAAGCTTTCTTT. Translated, it gives CASSERSGQGNTEAFF.